This is a list of T cell receptor beta chains from one sample in a study of response to subunit inactivated influenza vaccine. A single record per CDR3 protein comes from TCRdb applying MiXCR to the RT-PCR reads. The table shows more than 150,000 distinct CDR3 sequences, with around 9% occurring only once. The material was non-naive T cells sorted from PBMCs, obtained on the day of vaccination. These TCRs come from a man aged 50 or older who received an inactivated influenza vaccine. Each CDR3 is given with its conserved first and last residue. The D gene is left open where the match is weak. Expanded clones are given a class, and other clones once, few, many or no size at all.

j_call | d_call | clone_size | v_call | cdr3_aa | cdr3_nt
TRBJ2-5 | NA | NA | TRBV18 | CASSLGHGETQYF | TGTGCCAGCTCCCTTGGACATGGAGAGACCCAGTACTTC
TRBJ2-7 | TRBD1 | many | TRBV5-1 | CASSSGQGSYEQYF | TGCGCCAGCAGCTCGGGACAGGGATCCTACGAGCAGTACTTC
TRBJ2-1 | TRBD2 | few | TRBV5-1 | CASSATTSGYNEQFF | TGCGCCAGCAGCGCCACGACTAGCGGCTACAATGAGCAGTTCTTC
TRBJ1-4 | NA | few | TRBV14 | CASSHRGAQSEKLFF | TGTGCCAGCAGCCACCGGGGGGCACAGAGTGAAAAACTGTTTTTT
TRBJ2-3 | TRBD2 | many | TRBV5-6 | CASSLTTSGGQTDTQYF | TGTGCCAGCAGCCTGACGACTAGCGGGGGCCAAACAGATACGCAGTATTTT
TRBJ2-7 | TRBD2 | many | TRBV4-2 | CASSQPGLSGEQYF | TGTGCCAGCAGCCAACCGGGACTATCCGGTGAGCAGTACTTC
TRBJ1-5 | NA | few | TRBV29-1 | CSVDGGEGRQPQHF | TGCAGCGTTGACGGGGGAGAGGGGAGGCAGCCCCAGCATTTT
TRBJ2-3 | NA | many | TRBV5-1 | CASSQSGGGSDTQYF | TGCGCCAGCAGTCAATCCGGGGGCGGATCAGATACGCAGTATTTT
TRBJ2-7 | TRBD2 | NA | TRBV6-1 | CASTGGRSSYEQYF | TGTGCCAGCACGGGAGGGCGGAGCTCCTACGAGCAGTACTTC
TRBJ1-5 | NA | few | TRBV6-1 | CASVGEASNQPQHF | TGTGCCAGCGTGGGGGAAGCTAGCAATCAGCCCCAGCATTTT
TRBJ2-7 | NA | many | TRBV7-9 | CASSLEAYEQYF | TGTGCCAGCAGCTTAGAGGCCTACGAGCAGTACTTC
TRBJ1-5 | NA | few | TRBV7-2 | CASSLGKNQPQHF | TGTGCCAGCAGCTTAGGCAAGAATCAGCCCCAGCATTTT
TRBJ2-5 | TRBD1 | many | TRBV29-1 | CSVDQQGKGETQYF | TGCAGCGTTGACCAACAGGGGAAAGGGGAGACCCAGTACTTC
TRBJ2-3 | TRBD1 | few | TRBV20-1 | CSARAGTGSSTDTQYF | TGCAGTGCTAGAGCAGGGACAGGTTCTAGCACAGATACGCAGTATTTT
TRBJ1-4 | TRBD1 | few | TRBV7-9 | CASRHTGQGDEKLFF | TGTGCCAGCAGGCACACGGGACAGGGGGATGAAAAACTGTTTTTT
TRBJ1-2 | NA | NA | TRBV10-2 | CASRDQGRNGYTF | TGCGCCAGCCGAGATCAGGGGAGGAATGGCTACACCTTC
TRBJ2-7 | TRBD2 | few | TRBV24-1 | CATSEASGTEQYF | TGTGCCACCAGTGAGGCTAGCGGGACTGAGCAGTACTTC
TRBJ2-5 | NA | many | TRBV4-1 | CASSQGAGKIYGYETQYF | TGCGCCAGCAGCCAAGGAGCCGGCAAGATCTACGGCTATGAGACCCAGTACTTC
TRBJ2-7 | NA | many | TRBV20-1 | CSARASGRYEQYF | TGCAGTGCTAGAGCGTCAGGCCGATACGAGCAGTACTTC
TRBJ2-5 | NA | few | TRBV16 | CASSQSAVPQETQYF | TGTGCCAGCAGCCAATCCGCCGTACCCCAAGAGACCCAGTACTTC
TRBJ1-2 | NA | NA | TRBV10-3 | CAIRGGEDYGYTF | TGTGCCATCAGGGGGGGGGAGGACTATGGCTACACCTTC
TRBJ1-2 | NA | few | TRBV6-2/TRBV6-3 | CASSHPSGYGYTF | TGTGCCAGCAGTCACCCTTCCGGCTATGGCTACACCTTC
TRBJ2-2 | TRBD1 | many | TRBV24-1 | CATSDLGQGPTGELFF | TGTGCCACCAGTGATTTGGGACAGGGCCCCACCGGGGAGCTGTTTTTT
TRBJ2-5 | NA | NA | TRBV7-9 | CASTTRGRAQYF | TGTGCCAGCACTACCAGGGGGAGGGCCCAGTACTTC
TRBJ2-7 | TRBD2 | NA | TRBV18 | CASSPTLAGVGHEQYF | TGTGCCAGCTCACCCACACTAGCGGGAGTTGGCCACGAGCAGTACTTC
TRBJ2-7 | NA | NA | TRBV7-2 | CASSLVGGLEQYF | TGTGCCAGCAGCTTAGTGGGGGGGCTAGAGCAGTACTTC
TRBJ2-1 | NA | NA | TRBV20-1 | CSATAGGGRFGEQFF | TGCAGTGCCACCGCCGGGGGAGGCCGGTTTGGTGAGCAGTTCTTC
TRBJ1-5 | NA | NA | TRBV10-3 | CAISDNRGAGQPQHF | TGTGCCATCAGTGACAATAGGGGGGCAGGACAGCCCCAGCATTTT
TRBJ2-5 | NA | few | TRBV20-1 | CSALPLAGRETQYF | TGCAGTGCGTTACCCTTGGCGGGGAGAGAGACCCAGTACTTC
TRBJ2-7 | NA | many | TRBV18 | CASSPRMGWGEQYF | TGTGCCAGCTCACCACGGATGGGTTGGGGAGAGCAGTACTTC
TRBJ1-1 | NA | NA | TRBV28 | CASSRRGMNTEAFF | TGTGCCAGCAGTAGAAGGGGGATGAACACTGAAGCTTTCTTT
TRBJ2-2 | TRBD1 | many | TRBV4-1 | CASSQTGTGGLAGELFF | TGCGCCAGCAGCCAGACCGGGACAGGGGGTTTAGCCGGGGAGCTGTTTTTT
TRBJ2-1 | NA | NA | TRBV6-5 | CASSYSQSSYNEQFF | TGTGCCAGCAGTTACTCGCAGAGCTCCTACAATGAGCAGTTCTTC
TRBJ1-2 | NA | NA | TRBV12-5 | CASGLVLSPSGNYGYTF | TGTGCTAGTGGTTTGGTACTAAGCCCCTCCGGTAACTATGGCTACACCTTC
TRBJ1-1 | NA | few | TRBV12-3/TRBV12-4 | CASRDHFMNTEAFF | TGTGCCAGCAGGGACCACTTTATGAACACTGAAGCTTTCTTT
TRBJ1-3 | NA | many | TRBV2 | CASSDRIFSGNTIYF | TGTGCCAGCAGCGACAGGATCTTCTCTGGAAACACCATATATTTT
TRBJ1-1 | NA | few | TRBV29-1 | CSVDRGVNTEAFF | TGCAGCGTTGATCGGGGTGTGAACACTGAAGCTTTCTTT
TRBJ2-2 | NA | few | TRBV19 | CASRWGGASGELFF | TGTGCCAGTAGATGGGGGGGCGCGTCCGGGGAGCTGTTTTTT
TRBJ1-4 | TRBD1 | NA | TRBV3-1 | CASSQAGTASEKLFF | TGTGCCAGCAGCCAAGCCGGGACAGCAAGTGAAAAACTGTTTTTT
TRBJ2-3 | NA | few | TRBV5-5 | CASSLSPPTRTDTQYF | TGTGCCAGCAGCTTGAGTCCCCCGACCAGAACAGATACGCAGTATTTT
TRBJ2-3 | TRBD2 | few | TRBV5-4 | CASSLGASGNSDTQYF | TGTGCCAGCAGCTTGGGGGCTAGCGGGAACTCAGATACGCAGTATTTT
TRBJ1-2 | TRBD1 | NA | TRBV4-1 | CASSQEGTAYGYTF | TGCGCCAGCAGCCAAGAAGGGACAGCCTATGGCTACACCTTC
TRBJ2-7 | NA | few | TRBV20-1 | CSATGTPVLEQYF | TGCAGTGCAACCGGGACTCCCGTTCTAGAGCAGTACTTC
TRBJ1-1 | NA | many | TRBV7-2 | CASSTTGQSTEAFF | TGTGCCAGCAGCACCACTGGACAGTCCACTGAAGCTTTCTTT
TRBJ2-7 | TRBD1 | few | TRBV3-1 | CASSDGTGGNEQYF | TGTGCCAGCAGCGATGGGACAGGGGGCAACGAGCAGTACTTC
TRBJ2-7 | TRBD2 | many | TRBV4-1 | CASRPALAGLVLPYEQYF | TGCGCCAGCAGGCCGGCCTTAGCGGGACTAGTACTCCCCTACGAGCAGTACTTC
TRBJ1-6 | TRBD1 | many | TRBV20-1 | CSAREGQGRSPLHF | TGCAGTGCTAGAGAGGGACAGGGACGTTCACCCCTCCACTTT
TRBJ2-5 | NA | many | TRBV7-2 | CASSPGDGRGPQETQYF | TGTGCCAGCAGCCCAGGTGATGGGCGGGGTCCTCAAGAGACCCAGTACTTC
TRBJ2-2 | NA | many | TRBV6-5 | CASSLDRENTGELFF | TGTGCCAGCAGTTTAGACCGAGAAAACACCGGGGAGCTGTTTTTT
TRBJ2-7 | TRBD2 | NA | TRBV9 | CASSESATSGSDEQYF | TGTGCCAGCAGCGAGAGTGCGACTAGCGGGAGTGACGAGCAGTACTTC
TRBJ2-5 | NA | few | TRBV20-1 | CSAAPLSAGETQYF | TGCAGTGCCGCCCCTCTTAGCGCAGGGGAGACCCAGTACTTC
TRBJ1-2 | NA | once | TRBV4-2 | CASSPGPVYGYTF | TGTGCCAGCAGCCCTGGGCCAGTCTATGGCTACACCTTC
TRBJ2-1 | NA | few | TRBV11-2 | CASSKNDGSSYNEQFF | TGTGCCAGCAGCAAAAATGACGGGAGCTCCTACAATGAGCAGTTCTTC
TRBJ1-4 | TRBD1 | NA | TRBV20-1 | CSAPWTGLEKLFF | TGCAGTGCCCCCTGGACAGGTTTGGAAAAACTGTTTTTT